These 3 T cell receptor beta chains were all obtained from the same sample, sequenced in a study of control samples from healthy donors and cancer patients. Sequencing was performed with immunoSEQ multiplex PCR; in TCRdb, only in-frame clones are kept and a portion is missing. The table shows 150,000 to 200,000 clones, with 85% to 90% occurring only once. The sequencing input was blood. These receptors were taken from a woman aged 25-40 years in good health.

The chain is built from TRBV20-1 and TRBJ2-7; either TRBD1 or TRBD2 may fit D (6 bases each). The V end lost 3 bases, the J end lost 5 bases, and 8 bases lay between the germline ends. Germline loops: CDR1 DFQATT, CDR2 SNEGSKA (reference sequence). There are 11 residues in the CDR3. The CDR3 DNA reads TGCAGTGCTAGGGGGGGCAACGAGCAGTACGTC. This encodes CSARGGNEQYV.

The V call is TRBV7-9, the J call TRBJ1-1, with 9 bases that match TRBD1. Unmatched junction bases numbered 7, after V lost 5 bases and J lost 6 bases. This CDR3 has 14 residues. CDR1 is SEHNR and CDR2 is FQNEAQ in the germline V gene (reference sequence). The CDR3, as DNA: TGTGCCAGCAGCCCCAGGACAGGGGATCCTGAAGCTTTCTTT. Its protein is CASSPRTGDPEAFF.

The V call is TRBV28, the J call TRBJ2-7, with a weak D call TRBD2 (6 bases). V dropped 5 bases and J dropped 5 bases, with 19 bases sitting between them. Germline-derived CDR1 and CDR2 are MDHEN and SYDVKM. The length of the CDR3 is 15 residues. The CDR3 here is CASSRVGLARDEQYF. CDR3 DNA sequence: TGTGCCAGCAGTCGGGTGGGGCTAGCGCGCGACGAGCAGTACTTC.